A selection of T cell receptor beta chains follows, all from one sample in a study of CD8+ T cells in alopecia areata. Here immunoSEQ multiplex PCR was the method, and the copy in TCRdb shows in-frame clones only, minus some. The repertoire holds 200,000 to 250,000 clones, with just over 55% as singletons. The sequencing input was CD8+ T cells sorted from blood. Receptors originate from a human donor in good health. Each CDR3 is given without its conserved first and last residue. Each record gives: clone size, V gene, J gene, CDR3 protein. Clone size, where shown, is once, few, many, or a class for clones that have expanded.

>NA|TRBV9|TRBJ2-7
ASSVGGGAVREQY
>NA|TRBV9|TRBJ2-7
ASSVGQGVRYEQY
>NA|TRBV27|TRBJ1-5
ASSLSGGGSQPQH
>NA|TRBV5-4|TRBJ1-1
ASSLNTEAF
>few|TRBV27|TRBJ2-1
ASSIMGLAGTEQF
>once|TRBV6-5|TRBJ2-3
ASSYSGPSDTQY
>NA|TRBV29-1|TRBJ2-2
SVEPTNTGELF
>NA|TRBV11-3|TRBJ2-5
ASSPDFQETQY
>NA|TRBV5-4|TRBJ2-1
ASSPLEYNEQF
>NA|TRBV7-2|TRBJ2-3
ASSSLAGGSSTDTQY
>NA|TRBV2|TRBJ2-4
ASSEDYLIQY
>NA|TRBV29-1|TRBJ2-5
SVVPINYGETQY
>NA|TRBV5-4|TRBJ1-1
ASSLTNTEAF
>once|TRBV9|TRBJ2-3
ASSVSWGTDTQY
>NA|TRBV27|TRBJ1-1
ASSFKYGNTEAF
>NA|TRBV5-1|TRBJ2-1
ASSLAPGLVWNEQF